These 29 T cell receptor beta chains were all obtained from the same sample, sequenced in a study of T and B cells in COVID-19 patients. Multiplex PCR with BIOMED2 TRB-A/B primer pools amplified TRB rearrangements. TCRdb re-derived calls from the multiplex PCR reads in MiXCR, one entry per CDR3 protein. The repertoire holds 13,000 or so distinct CDR3 sequences, with under 30% as singletons. From blood, about 240-500 ng of genomic DNA served as TRB template. Specimen: blood. These receptor sequences come from a human donor who had recovered from COVID-19.

This clonotype was detected ten times or more. The chain couples TRBV18 to TRBJ2-7; 7 bases map to TRBD1. Germline values: CDR1 KGHSH, CDR2 LQKENI. The CDR3 covers 16 residues. The V gene end was trimmed by 3 bases and the J gene end by 2 bases; junction bases not matched to a gene: 10. The CDR3 DNA reads as TGTGCCAGCTCACCTTCCCTAAGACAGGGCGCCTACGAGCAGTACTTC. It is translated as CASSPSLRQGAYEQYF.

This chain joins TRBV6-4 and TRBJ2-4; D is undetermined. The V end lost 2 bases, the J end lost 4 bases, and 6 bases lay between the germline ends. CDR1 MRHNA and CDR2 SNTAGT come from the germline V gene. CDR3 length: 13 amino acids. The CDR3 region has the DNA TGTGCCAGCAGTGACAAGGTAAAAAACATTCAGTACTTC. It translates to CASSDKVKNIQYF.

The rearrangement joins TRBV12-3 or TRBV12-4 to TRBJ1-3; D is ambiguous. The CDR3 extends over 15 amino acids. Trimming removed 6 bases from V and 4 bases from J, with 16 bases in between. For the CDR3, the DNA is TGTGCCAGCAGCACCGGGAGTATGGGAGGAAACACCATATATTTT. As protein: CASSTGSMGGNTIYF.

This clonotype was recorded only once. The V and J genes are TRBV7-9 and TRBJ1-2; TRBD1 aligns across 7 bases. With 3 bases clipped from V and 3 bases from J, the junction kept 4 bases outside the gene matches. In germline, CDR1 is SEHNR, CDR2 FQNEAQ (reference sequence). The CDR3 spans 14 residues. The CDR3 nucleotides are TGTGCCAGCAGCTTCCATACAGGGGACTATGGCTACACCTTC. Translating it yields CASSFHTGDYGYTF.

Within the sample, this clonotype is medium-sized (0.01 to 0.1%). The chain uses TRBV19 and TRBJ2-2, with a weak D call TRBD1 (5 bases). V was clipped by 5 bases and J by 4 bases, with 20 bases between them. The CDR3 runs 17 residues. CDR1 is LNHDA, CDR2 SQIVND, per germline (reference sequence). CDR3 nucleotide sequence: TGTGCCAGTAGTGCTGAAGACAGTTTATACCCCACCGGGGAGCTGTTTTTT. This sequence encodes CASSAEDSLYPTGELFF. The variable domain in full, with the rest retrieved from reference TRBV19 and TRBJ2-2, is DGGITQSPKYLFRKEGQNVTLSCEQNLNHDAMYWYRQDPGQGLRLIYYSQIVNDFQKGDIAEGYSVSREKKESFPLTVTSAQKNPTAFYLCASSAEDSLYPTGELFFGEGSRLTVL.

The V gene is TRBV6-5, the J gene TRBJ1-1, with 8 bases that match TRBD1. The junction had 8 bases not matched to a gene; V was cut back by 6 bases and J by 2 bases. Germline CDR1 is MNHEY and CDR2 is SVGAGI. The CDR3 has 15 amino acids. The CDR3 DNA sequence: TGTGCCAGCAGGGACCAGGGGGCCGCTAACACTGAAGCTTTCTTT. It yields the protein CASRDQGAANTEAFF.

V and J are TRBV7-6 and TRBJ1-2, with a tentative D call TRBD1 (6 bases). The germline V and J ends were trimmed by 5 bases and 0 bases, with 16 bases remaining between them. CDR3 length: 16 amino acids. Germline V gene sequence: CDR1 SGHVS, CDR2 FNYEAQ. The CDR3: CASSTYSGASNYGYTF. CDR3 in DNA: TGTGCCAGCAGCACTTACTCAGGGGCCTCTAACTATGGCTACACCTTC.

The table lists this clonotype with many counts. This chain connects TRBV27 to TRBJ1-5; D might be TRBD1 (5 bases). This CDR3 contains 13 residues. V dropped 3 bases and J dropped 7 bases, with 10 bases sitting between them. In germline, CDR1 is MNHEY, CDR2 SMNVEV (reference sequence). CDR3 in amino acids: CASSFGGNQPQHF. CDR3 DNA sequence: TGTGCCAGCAGTTTCGGGGGGAACCAGCCCCAGCATTTT.

The chain combines TRBV12-1 with TRBJ2-1. TRBV12-1 is assigned pseudogene status. The CDR3 sequence is 15 residues long. DNA of the CDR3: TGTGCCAGCAGGAGTGTCGGGAACTCCTACAATGAGCAGTTCTTC. This codes for CASRSVGNSYNEQFF.

V usage is TRBV30 and J usage is TRBJ2-7; TRBD2 aligns across 10 bases. Germline CDR1 and CDR2: GTSNPN and SVGIG (reference sequence). After removal of 2 bases from V and 2 bases from J, the junction contained 0 bases not matched to a gene. The CDR3 is 13 residues long. This CDR3 reads CAWSTSGAYEQYF. The CDR3 DNA reads TGTGCCTGGAGTACTAGCGGGGCCTACGAGCAGTACTTC.

By share of the sample, this clonotype is medium-sized (0.01 to 0.1%). The chain has TRBV15 and TRBJ2-1; 7 bases are a match to TRBD1. The CDR3 is 16 amino acids. The junction had 15 bases not matched to a gene; V was cut back by 4 bases and J by 9 bases. CDR1 is LNHNV and CDR2 is YYDKDF in the germline V gene (reference sequence). For the CDR3, the DNA is TGTGCCACCAGCACCCCCGGGACAGATATTCGCAGTGAGCAGTTCTTC. Translated, it gives CATSTPGTDIRSEQFF.

The sample holds a few counts of this clonotype. The junction shows a germline mismatch at one end, possibly a read error. The V gene is TRBV7-6, the J gene TRBJ2-2; 11 bases map to TRBD2. Germline CDR1 is SGHVS and CDR2 is FNYEAQ. The CDR3 consists of 14 residues. CDR3 DNA: TGTGCCAGCAAAAGACTAGCGGGGCCCGGAGAGCTGTTTTTT. It codes for CASKRLAGPGELFF.

This clonotype was seen repeatedly, ten times or more. This chain joins TRBV10-3 and TRBJ2-1; 7 bases match TRBD1. This CDR3 region has 13 residues. Trimming took 6 bases from V and 4 from J; bases not matched to a gene: 3. Germline V lookup: CDR1 ENHRY, CDR2 SYGVKD. CDR3 region: CAISRQGYNEQFF. CDR3 DNA sequence: TGTGCCATCAGCCGACAGGGTTACAATGAGCAGTTCTTC.

Sample share makes this clonotype medium-sized. The genes are TRBV5-4 and TRBJ2-3; the match to TRBD2 covers 10 bases. The CDR3 is 15 residues long. The V segment lost 5 bases and the J segment 2 bases; nucleotides outside the gene matches: 5. Germline V lookup: CDR1 SGHNT, CDR2 YYREEE (reference sequence). The chain's CDR3 is CASSPGTSDTDTQYF. The CDR3 DNA follows: TGTGCCAGCAGTCCCGGGACTAGCGACACAGATACGCAGTATTTT.

This clonotype was detected only a few times. V usage is TRBV29-1 and J usage is TRBJ2-3; TRBD2 agrees at 13 bases. V lost 6 bases, J lost 4 bases, and 1 base stayed unmatched. Looked up from germline, CDR1 is SQVTM and CDR2 is ANQGSEA. The CDR3 runs to 13 residues. The CDR3 loop is CSVGLAGADTQYF. The CDR3 DNA reads as TGCAGCGTAGGACTAGCGGGGGCAGATACGCAGTATTTT.

The sample holds a few counts of this clonotype. The gene calls are TRBV5-1 and TRBJ2-7; D gene uncertain. Trimming stripped 0 bases from V and 3 bases from J, with 7 bases between. The germline V gene has CDR1 SGHRS and CDR2 YFSETQ. CDR3 size: 13 residues. This CDR3 reads CASSLEILYEQYF. Here the CDR3 DNA reads TGCGCCAGCAGCTTGGAGATCCTCTACGAGCAGTACTTC.

This clonotype is deemed medium-sized. The DNA for the CDR3 is TGTGCCAGTAGTCGGAGTATCTCCTACGAGCAGTACTTC. The encoded protein is CASSRSISYEQYF. The V call is TRBV19, the J call TRBJ2-7; D is unclear. Germline CDR1 and CDR2: LNHDA and SQIVND (reference sequence). This CDR3 contains 13 residues. V lost 5 bases and J 0 bases, leaving 8 bases between the germline ends. The full variable domain, rest sourced from reference TRBV19 and TRBJ2-7, is DGGITQSPKYLFRKEGQNVTLSCEQNLNHDAMYWYRQDPGQGLRLIYYSQIVNDFQKGDIAEGYSVSREKKESFPLTVTSAQKNPTAFYLCASSRSISYEQYFGPGTRLTVT.

This chain joins TRBV7-6 and TRBJ2-1; 11 bases agree with TRBD2. This CDR3 comprises 14 residues. Looked up from germline, CDR1 is SGHVS and CDR2 is FNYEAQ. Losses at the gene ends were 9 bases for V and 5 bases for J; bases not matched to a gene: 6. CDR3 DNA sequence: TGTGCCAGATCGACTAGCGGGACTCACAATGAGCAGTTCTTC. It encodes CARSTSGTHNEQFF.

This sequence joins TRBV7-4 and TRBJ1-2; 9 positions agree with TRBD1. The CDR3 runs to 17 residues. V lost 1 base and J lost 4; bases outside the gene matches: 10. Germline lookup yields CDR1 SGHVT and CDR2 SQSDAQ. Written as DNA, the CDR3 is TGTGCCAGCAGCTTAGGTGGATGGGACAGGGAAGGCTATGGCTACACCTTC. This gives the protein CASSLGGWDREGYGYTF.

This clonotype showed up just once. Possible read error: a much larger clone is one base away. The V call is TRBV30, the J call TRBJ2-1; 7 bases map to TRBD1. Germline loops: CDR1 GTSNPN, CDR2 SVGIG (reference sequence). CDR3 length equals 12 residues. CDR3 nucleotides: TGTGCCTGGGACACAGGGGTTGATGAGAAGTTCTTC. This gives the protein CAWDTGVDEKFF.

This clonotype is judged medium-sized. DNA of the CDR3: TGCAGCGTTGACGTTGGTCAGCTAGATGGCTACACCTTC. This translates into CSVDVGQLDGYTF. The rearrangement uses TRBV29-1 and TRBJ1-2; D not certain. The CDR3 runs to 13 residues. Germline V gives CDR1 SQVTM, CDR2 ANQGSEA. Deletions cut 3 bases from V and 6 bases from J, with 14 bases between.

This clonotype is judged medium-sized. The V and J genes are TRBV27 and TRBJ2-7; TRBD2 is a possible D gene (6 bases). Germline CDR1 reads MNHEY; CDR2 reads SMNVEV (reference sequence). The V end lost 5 bases, the J end lost 3 bases, and 11 bases lay between the germline ends. CDR3 length: 13 amino acids. The CDR3 protein is CASSPGTGYEQYF. Here the CDR3 DNA reads TGTGCCAGCAGTCCGGGGACTGGCTACGAGCAGTACTTC.

The rearrangement uses TRBV19 and TRBJ2-1; TRBD2 matches at 13 bases. Germline CDR1 is LNHDA and CDR2 is SQIVND (reference sequence). V was clipped by 5 bases and J by 8 bases; unmatched bases: 15. CDR3 length equals 18 residues. CDR3 DNA: TGTGCCAGTAGTGATTACTCGGGACTAGCGGGGATGGGCGATGAGCAGTTCTTC. Amino acid sequence: CASSDYSGLAGMGDEQFF.

This clonotype appeared a single time. The V gene is TRBV12-5, the J gene TRBJ2-5; TRBD2 aligns across 9 bases. The J segment lost 10 bases and the V segment lost 2 bases, leaving 11 bases of the junction unmatched. Germline CDR1 reads LGHNT; CDR2 reads FRNRAP. The CDR3 has 15 residues. The CDR3 is CASGLSVDSGSLQYF. Here the CDR3 DNA reads TGTGCTAGTGGTTTGAGTGTTGATAGCGGGAGTCTCCAGTACTTC.

V is TRBV15 and J is TRBJ1-3; TRBD1 matches at 10 bases. This CDR3 comprises 18 residues. J was trimmed by 0 bases and V by 4 bases; bases with no gene match: 9. CDR1 is LNHNV and CDR2 is YYDKDF in the germline V gene (reference sequence). The CDR3 loop reads CATSTAGTGVSSGNTIYF. In nucleotides, the CDR3 is TGTGCCACCAGCACCGCCGGGACAGGGGTCAGCTCTGGAAACACCATATATTTT.

This clonotype is categorized as medium-sized. The chain has TRBV12-3 or TRBV12-4 and TRBJ2-1, with D maybe TRBD2 (6 bases). V gave up 6 bases and J gave up 5 bases, with 8 bases separating them. The CDR3 is 12 residues long. The CDR3 region is CASRGGNNEQFF. In DNA, the CDR3 is TGTGCCAGCAGGGGGGGAAACAATGAGCAGTTCTTC.

This chain links TRBV27 with TRBJ2-7; 7 nucleotides align to TRBD1. V shed 4 bases, J shed 0 bases, and the junction held 6 bases outside the gene matches. This CDR3 is built from 15 residues. Germline V lookup: CDR1 MNHEY, CDR2 SMNVEV (reference sequence). The CDR3 sequence: CASSSRTGGSYEQYF. The DNA of the CDR3 is TGTGCCAGCAGTTCGCGGACAGGCGGCTCCTACGAGCAGTACTTC.

The chain joins TRBV7-9 to TRBJ2-1; tentatively, D is TRBD2 (6 bases). Germline V gene lookup returns CDR1 SEHNR and CDR2 FQNEAQ (reference sequence). The CDR3 has 15 amino acids. The V end was cut by 4 bases, the J end by 3 bases, with 13 bases between. CDR3 amino acids: CASSSGGVVYNEQFF. The CDR3 nucleotides are TGTGCCAGCAGCTCAGGCGGGGTCGTCTACAATGAGCAGTTCTTC.

This clonotype was seen many times. The chain employs TRBV6-5 and TRBJ1-1; D is uncertain. Germline V gives CDR1 MNHEY, CDR2 SVGAGI. The CDR3 sequence is 11 residues long. Trimming removed 9 bases at V and 4 bases at J, with 9 bases between. The CDR3 DNA reads as TGTGCCAGTGACGGAGGCACTGAAGCTTTCTTT. The encoded protein is CASDGGTEAFF.